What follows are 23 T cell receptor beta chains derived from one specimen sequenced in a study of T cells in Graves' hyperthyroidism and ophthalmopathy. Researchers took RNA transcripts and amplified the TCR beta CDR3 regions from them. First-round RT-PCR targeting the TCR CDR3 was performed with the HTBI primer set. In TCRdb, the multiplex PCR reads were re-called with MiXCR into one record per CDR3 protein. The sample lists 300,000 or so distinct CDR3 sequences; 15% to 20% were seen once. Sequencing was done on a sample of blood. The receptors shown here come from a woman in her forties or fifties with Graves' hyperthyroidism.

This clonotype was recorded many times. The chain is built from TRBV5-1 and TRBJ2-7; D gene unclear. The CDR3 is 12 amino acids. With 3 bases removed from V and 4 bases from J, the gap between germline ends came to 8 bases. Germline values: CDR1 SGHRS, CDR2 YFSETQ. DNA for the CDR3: TGCGCCAGCAGCTACGACGGTTACGAGCAGTACGTC. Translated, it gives CASSYDGYEQYV.

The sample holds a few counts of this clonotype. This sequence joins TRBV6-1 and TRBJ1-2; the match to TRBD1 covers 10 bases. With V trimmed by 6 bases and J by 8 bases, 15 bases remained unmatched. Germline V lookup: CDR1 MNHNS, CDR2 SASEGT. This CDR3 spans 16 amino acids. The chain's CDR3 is CASSTPKRQGAIGYTF. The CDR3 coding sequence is TGTGCCAGCAGCACACCGAAAAGACAGGGGGCGATCGGCTACACCTTC.

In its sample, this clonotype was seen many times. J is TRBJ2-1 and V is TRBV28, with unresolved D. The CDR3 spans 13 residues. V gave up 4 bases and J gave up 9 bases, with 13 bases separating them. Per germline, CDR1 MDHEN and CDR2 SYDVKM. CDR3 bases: TGTGCCAGCAGTTCGATGGTGTCAGGTGAGCAGTTCTTC. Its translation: CASSSMVSGEQFF.

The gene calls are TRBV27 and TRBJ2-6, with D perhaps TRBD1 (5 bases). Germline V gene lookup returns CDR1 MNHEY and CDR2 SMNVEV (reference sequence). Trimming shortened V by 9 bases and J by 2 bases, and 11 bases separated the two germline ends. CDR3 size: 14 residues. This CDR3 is CASQGLAGANVLTF. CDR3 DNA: TGTGCCAGTCAGGGTCTGGCTGGGGCCAACGTCCTGACTTTC.

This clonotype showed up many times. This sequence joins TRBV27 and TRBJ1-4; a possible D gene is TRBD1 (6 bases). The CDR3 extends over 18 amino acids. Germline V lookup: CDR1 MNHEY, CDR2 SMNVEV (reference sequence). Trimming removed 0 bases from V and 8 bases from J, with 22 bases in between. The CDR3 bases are TGTGCCAGCAGTTTATCGTCAAGGGGGGGGGTCGTAGACGAAAAACTGTTTTTT. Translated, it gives CASSLSSRGGVVDEKLFF.

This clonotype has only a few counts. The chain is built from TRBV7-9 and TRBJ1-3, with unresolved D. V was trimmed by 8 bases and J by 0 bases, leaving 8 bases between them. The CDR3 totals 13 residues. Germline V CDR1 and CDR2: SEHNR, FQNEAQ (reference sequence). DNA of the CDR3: TGTGCCAGCCGAGGGAGCTCTGGAAACACCATATATTTT. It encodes CASRGSSGNTIYF.

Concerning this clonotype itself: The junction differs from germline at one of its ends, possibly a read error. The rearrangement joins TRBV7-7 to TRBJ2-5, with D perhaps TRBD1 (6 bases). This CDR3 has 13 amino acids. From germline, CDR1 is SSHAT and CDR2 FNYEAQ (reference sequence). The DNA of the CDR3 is TGTGCTAGCAGCAGGGGCGAGCGGGAGACCCAGTACTTC. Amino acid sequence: CASSRGERETQYF. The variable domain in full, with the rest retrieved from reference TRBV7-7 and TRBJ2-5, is GAGVSQSPRYKVTKRGQDVTLRCDPISSHATLYWYQQALGQGPEFLTYFNYEAQPDKSGLPSDRFSAERPEGSISTLTIQRTEQRDSAMYRCASSRGERETQYFGPGTRLLVL.

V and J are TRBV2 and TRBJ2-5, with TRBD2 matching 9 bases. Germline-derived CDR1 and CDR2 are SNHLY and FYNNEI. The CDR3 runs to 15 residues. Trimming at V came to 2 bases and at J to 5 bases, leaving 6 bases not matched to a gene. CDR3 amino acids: CASSEIGTSRETQYF. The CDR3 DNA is TGTGCCAGCAGTGAAATAGGGACTAGCCGGGAGACCCAGTACTTC.

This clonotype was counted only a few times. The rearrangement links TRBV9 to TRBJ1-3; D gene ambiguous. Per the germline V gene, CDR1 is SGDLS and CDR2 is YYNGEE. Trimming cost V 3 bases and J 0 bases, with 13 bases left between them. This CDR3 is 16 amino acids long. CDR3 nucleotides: TGTGCCAGCAGCGCTTACCTCACATCCTCTGGAAACACCATATATTTT. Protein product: CASSAYLTSSGNTIYF.

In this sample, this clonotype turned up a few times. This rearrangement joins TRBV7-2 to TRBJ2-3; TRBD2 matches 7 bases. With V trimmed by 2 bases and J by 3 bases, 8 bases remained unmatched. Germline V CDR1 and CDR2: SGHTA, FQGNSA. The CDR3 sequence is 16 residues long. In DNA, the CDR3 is TGTGCCAGCAGCTTAAACGCGGGAGCGGGGACAGATACGCAGTATTTT. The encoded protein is CASSLNAGAGTDTQYF. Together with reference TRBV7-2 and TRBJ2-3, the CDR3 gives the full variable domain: GAGVSQSPSNKVTEKGKDVELRCDPISGHTALYWYRQSLGQGLEFLIYFQGNSAPDKSGLPSDRFSAERTGGSVSTLTIQRTQQEDSAVYLCASSLNAGAGTDTQYFGPGTRLTVL.

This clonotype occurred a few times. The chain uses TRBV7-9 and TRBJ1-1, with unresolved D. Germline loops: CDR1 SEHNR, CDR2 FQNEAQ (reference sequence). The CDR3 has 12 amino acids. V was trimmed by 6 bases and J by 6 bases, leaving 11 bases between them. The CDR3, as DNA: TGTGCCAGCAGAGGCCTTAGGGCTGAAGCTTTCTTT. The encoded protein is CASRGLRAEAFF.

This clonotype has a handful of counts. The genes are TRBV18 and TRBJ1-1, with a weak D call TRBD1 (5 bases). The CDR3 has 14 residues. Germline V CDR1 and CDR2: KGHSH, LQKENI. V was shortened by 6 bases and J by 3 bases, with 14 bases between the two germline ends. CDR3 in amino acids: CASSWRRGDTEAFF. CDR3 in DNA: TGTGCCAGCTCCTGGAGGAGGGGAGACACTGAAGCTTTCTTT.

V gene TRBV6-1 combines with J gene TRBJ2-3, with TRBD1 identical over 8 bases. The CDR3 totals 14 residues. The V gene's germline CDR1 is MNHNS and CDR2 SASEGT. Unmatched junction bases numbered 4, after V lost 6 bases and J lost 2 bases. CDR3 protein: CASSGQGPTDTQYF. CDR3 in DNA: TGTGCCAGCAGCGGACAGGGCCCCACAGATACGCAGTATTTT.

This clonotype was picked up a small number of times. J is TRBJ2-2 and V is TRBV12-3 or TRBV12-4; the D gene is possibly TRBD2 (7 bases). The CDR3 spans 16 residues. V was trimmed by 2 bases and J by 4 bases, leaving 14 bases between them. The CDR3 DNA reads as TGTGCCAGCAGTTTAAGTTCGGGGGGCCCCACCGGGGAGCTGTTTTTT. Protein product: CASSLSSGGPTGELFF.

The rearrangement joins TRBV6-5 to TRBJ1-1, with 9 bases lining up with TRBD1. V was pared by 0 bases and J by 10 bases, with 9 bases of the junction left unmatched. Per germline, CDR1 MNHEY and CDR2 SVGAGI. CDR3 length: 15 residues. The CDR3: CASSYSKGQGIAAFF. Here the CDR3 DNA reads TGTGCCAGCAGTTACTCGAAGGGACAGGGTATAGCAGCTTTCTTT.

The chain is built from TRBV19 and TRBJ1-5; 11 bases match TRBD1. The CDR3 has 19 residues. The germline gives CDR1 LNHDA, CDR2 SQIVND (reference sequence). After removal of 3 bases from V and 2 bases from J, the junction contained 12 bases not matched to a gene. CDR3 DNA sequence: TGTGCCAGTAGTATTGGGACAGGGGGATCCATATGGGGCAATCAGCCCCAGCATTTT. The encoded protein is CASSIGTGGSIWGNQPQHF.

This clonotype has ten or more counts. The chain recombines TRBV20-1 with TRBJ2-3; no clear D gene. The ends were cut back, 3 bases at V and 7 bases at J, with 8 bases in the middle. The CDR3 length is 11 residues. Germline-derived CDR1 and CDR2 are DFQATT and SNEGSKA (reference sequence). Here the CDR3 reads CSARWTNTQYF. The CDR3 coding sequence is TGCAGTGCTAGGTGGACGAATACGCAGTATTTT.

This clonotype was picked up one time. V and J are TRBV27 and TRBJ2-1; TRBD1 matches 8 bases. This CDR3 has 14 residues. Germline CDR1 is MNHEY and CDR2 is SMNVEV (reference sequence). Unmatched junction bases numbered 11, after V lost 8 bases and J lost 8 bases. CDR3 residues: CASGNRGSMDEQFF. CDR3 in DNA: TGTGCCAGCGGAAACAGGGGGAGTATGGATGAGCAGTTCTTC.

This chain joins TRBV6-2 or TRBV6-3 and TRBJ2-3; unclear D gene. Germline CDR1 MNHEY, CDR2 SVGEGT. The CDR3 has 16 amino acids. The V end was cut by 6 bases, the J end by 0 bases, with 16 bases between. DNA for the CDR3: TGTGCCAGCAGCCGCGAGGAAGCGCTCAGCACAGATACGCAGTATTTT. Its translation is CASSREEALSTDTQYF.

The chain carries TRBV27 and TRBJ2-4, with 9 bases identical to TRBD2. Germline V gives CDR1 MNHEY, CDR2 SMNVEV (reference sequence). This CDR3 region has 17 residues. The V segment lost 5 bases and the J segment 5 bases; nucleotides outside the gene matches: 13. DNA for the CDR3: TGTGCCAGCAGTCCCCTATATGAACTAGCGGGCCAAAACATTCAGTACTTC. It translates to CASSPLYELAGQNIQYF.

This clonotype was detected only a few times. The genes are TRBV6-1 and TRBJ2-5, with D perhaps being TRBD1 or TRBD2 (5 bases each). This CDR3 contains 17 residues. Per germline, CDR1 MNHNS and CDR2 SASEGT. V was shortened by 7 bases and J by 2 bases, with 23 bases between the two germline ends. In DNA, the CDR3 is TGTGCCAGCACTGGTGGGGGAGCCCGGACTGGACAAGAGACCCAGTACTTC. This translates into CASTGGGARTGQETQYF.

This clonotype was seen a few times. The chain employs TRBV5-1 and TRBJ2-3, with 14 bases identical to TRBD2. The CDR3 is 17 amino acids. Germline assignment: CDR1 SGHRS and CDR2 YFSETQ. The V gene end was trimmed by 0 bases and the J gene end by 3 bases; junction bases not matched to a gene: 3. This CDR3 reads CASSLGLAGGLTDTQYF. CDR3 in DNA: TGCGCCAGCAGCTTGGGACTAGCGGGGGGGCTAACAGATACGCAGTATTTT.

The CDR3 sequence is CASADRENQPQHF. The CDR3 DNA follows: TGTGCCAGTGCGGACAGGGAAAATCAGCCCCAGCATTTT. This sequence joins TRBV27 and TRBJ1-5; TRBD1 agrees at 8 bases. The CDR3 has 13 amino acids. CDR1 and CDR2 (germline): MNHEY, SMNVEV (reference sequence). V lost 9 bases to trimming and J lost 4 bases; unmatched junction nucleotides: 5.